The 12 T cell receptor beta chains reported below all come from one sample, sequenced in a study of blood T cells in healthy people across ages. Next came a second PCR, run for 7 to 11 cycles, which used a sample-barcoded 5' primer along with a J-beta primer mix. TCRdb redid the calling of the 5' RACE reads with MiXCR, one entry per CDR3 protein. The sample consists of more than 1 million distinct CDR3 sequences, 45% of them appearing once. Specimen: blood. These receptors all come from a woman aged 55-70 years in good health.

The V call is TRBV20-1, the J call TRBJ2-5, with 13 positions matching TRBD2. V lost 6 bases and J lost 2; bases outside the gene matches: 9. The germline gives CDR1 DFQATT, CDR2 SNEGSKA (reference sequence). This CDR3 comprises 16 residues. CDR3 in amino acids: CSATGLAGRWQETQYF. The CDR3 coding sequence is TGCAGTGCCACGGGACTAGCGGGGAGGTGGCAAGAGACCCAGTACTTC.

This clonotype appeared a few times. The chain has TRBV18 and TRBJ1-4, with TRBD1 matching 8 bases. The CDR3 sequence is 15 residues long. Germline assignment: CDR1 KGHSH and CDR2 LQKENI. The junction had 11 bases not matched to a gene; V was cut back by 6 bases and J by 8 bases. In DNA form, the CDR3 reads TGTGCCAGCTCGGACAGGGCCGACCTGGGGGAAAAACTGTTTTTT. Protein product: CASSDRADLGEKLFF.

This clonotype has just a few counts. The V and J genes are TRBV25-1 and TRBJ2-3; 13 bases are shared with TRBD2. The CDR3 extends over 16 amino acids. After removal of 3 bases from V and 3 bases from J, the junction contained 3 bases not matched to a gene. The germline gives CDR1 MGHDK, CDR2 SYGVNS. This chain's CDR3 is CASSEWTSGSTDTQYF. The CDR3 DNA is TGTGCCAGCAGTGAGTGGACTAGCGGGAGTACAGATACGCAGTATTTT.

Ten or more counts support this clonotype. The chain carries TRBV4-2 and TRBJ2-7; D unresolved. The germline V gene has CDR1 LGHNA and CDR2 YNFKEQ. Trimming stripped 2 bases from V and 10 bases from J, with 18 bases between. The CDR3 runs 14 residues. CDR3 sequence (DNA): TGTGCCAGCAGCCAAACGGTGGAACAGTCCTTACAGTACTTC. Encoded protein: CASSQTVEQSLQYF.

This clonotype was recorded a few times. The V and J genes are TRBV7-9 and TRBJ2-3; TRBD2 might be the D (5 bases). CDR1 and CDR2 from the germline V gene are SEHNR and FQNEAQ (reference sequence). The CDR3 spans 13 residues. V gave up 8 bases and J gave up 2 bases, with 11 bases separating them. The CDR3 DNA is TGTGCCAGCGGAACTAGATTCACAGATACGCAGTATTTT. It yields the protein CASGTRFTDTQYF.

The V gene is TRBV28, the J gene TRBJ2-3, with D maybe TRBD2 (6 bases). This CDR3 region has 16 residues. Germline CDR1 is MDHEN and CDR2 is SYDVKM. Between the trimmed V and J ends, which lost 5 bases and 4 bases, there was a span of 19 bases. CDR3 sequence: CASSRTWGVGADTQYF. The CDR3 region has the DNA TGTGCCAGCAGTCGAACCTGGGGGGTAGGGGCAGATACGCAGTATTTT. The whole variable domain, filled in from reference TRBV28 and TRBJ2-3, reads DVKVTQSSRYLVKRTGEKVFLECVQDMDHENMFWYRQDPGLGLRLIYFSYDVKMKEKGDIPEGYSVSREKKERFSLILESASTNQTSMYLCASSRTWGVGADTQYFGPGTRLTVL.

The CDR3 spells CATGTLLGETQYF. The CDR3 DNA follows: TGTGCCACCGGGACCCTACTCGGGGAGACCCAGTACTTC. The chain links TRBV7-9 to TRBJ2-5, with D perhaps TRBD1 or TRBD2 (5 bases each). The CDR3 has 13 residues. The V gene's germline CDR1 is SEHNR and CDR2 FQNEAQ (reference sequence). Trimming stripped 10 bases from V and 5 bases from J, with 17 bases between. The full variable domain, completed using reference TRBV7-9 and TRBJ2-5, is DTGVSQNPRHKITKRGQNVTFRCDPISEHNRLYWYRQTLGQGPEFLTYFQNEAQLEKSRLLSDRFSAERPKGSFSTLEIQRTEQGDSAMYLCATGTLLGETQYFGPGTRLLVL.

The rearrangement uses TRBV24-1 and TRBJ2-7, with D perhaps given as TRBD1 or TRBD2 (5 bases each). The CDR3 runs to 16 residues. Germline V lookup: CDR1 KGHDR, CDR2 SFDVKD. Trimming left V 4 bases short and J 3 bases short, with 18 bases between. CDR3 protein: CATSESTVRGNYEQYF. Here the CDR3 DNA reads TGTGCCACCAGTGAGTCGACAGTCCGGGGCAACTACGAGCAGTACTTC.

This clonotype was detected only a few times. V is TRBV12-5 and J is TRBJ1-2, with D perhaps TRBD1 (5 bases). Per germline, CDR1 LGHNT and CDR2 FRNRAP. Trimming took off 1 base at V and 7 bases at J, with 16 bases between the two ends. The CDR3 runs 15 residues. For the CDR3, the DNA is TGTGCTAGTGGTTTGGACGCCGGGAGGGGCAGTGGCTACACCTTC. As protein: CASGLDAGRGSGYTF.

The chain combines TRBV20-1 with TRBJ2-3; TRBD1 agrees at 7 bases. Germline CDR1 is DFQATT and CDR2 is SNEGSKA (reference sequence). Germline trimming cut 6 bases from V and 11 bases from J; bases unmatched to any gene: 8. This CDR3 comprises 11 residues. This CDR3 reads CSADRAKMQYF. The CDR3 DNA reads TGCAGTGCCGACAGGGCGAAGATGCAGTATTTT.

A few counts support this clonotype. The CDR3 reads CASSLGNSGELFF. The CDR3 DNA sequence: TGTGCCAGCAGCTTGGGCAACTCCGGGGAGCTGTTTTTT. The chain joins TRBV5-5 to TRBJ2-2; D gene ambiguous. Deletions cut 0 bases from V and 6 bases from J, with 6 bases between. CDR1 is SGHKS and CDR2 is YYEKEE in the germline V gene (reference sequence). This CDR3 has 13 residues. The full variable domain, completed using reference TRBV5-5 and TRBJ2-2, is DAGVTQSPTHLIKTRGQQVTLRCSPISGHKSVSWYQQVLGQGPQFIFQYYEKEERGRGNFPDRFSARQFPNYSSELNVNALLLGDSALYLCASSLGNSGELFFGEGSRLTVL.

This clonotype has a single count. The genes are TRBV20-1 and TRBJ2-3; D perhaps matches TRBD2 (5 bases). This CDR3 is built from 17 residues. The V end was cut by 3 bases, the J end by 0 bases, with 19 bases between. Germline lookup yields CDR1 DFQATT and CDR2 SNEGSKA (reference sequence). The CDR3 coding sequence is TGCAGTGCTAGCGAACCACTAAGCGGAACTAGCACAGATACGCAGTATTTT. Translation: CSASEPLSGTSTDTQYF.